This TCR beta chain stems from a study of identical twins (dated by TCRdb to about 2016). Background on the whole study: To test whether fetal clonotypes persist, this study deep-sequenced TCR alpha and beta repertoires from monozygotic twins, from unrelated adults of various ages, and from cord blood. To rule out contamination, the twin experiments were replicated at different times with different library preparation protocols. Points the paper makes about the study in general: Abundant cord blood beta clonotypes had fewer insertions, young adult naive repertoires showed a similar but weaker trend, and memory repertoires showed no such trend. Because the same donors could not be followed over many years, the conclusions relied on cross-sectional statistical analysis. Out-of-frame TCR alpha sharing in monozygotic twins was systematically underestimated by recombination models, whereas sharing between unrelated individuals was in agreement with the recombination models. Excess twin sharing in beta out-of-frame sequences was weaker because fewer shared sequences lowered the signal-to-noise ratio. Compared with coincidental sharing between unrelated individuals, an excess of low generation-probability sequences was observed among out-of-frame TCR alpha sequences shared between twins. Invariant T cells such as MAIT and iNKT could partly confound zero-insertion analyses, although diverse VJ usage argued against such confounding for most clonotypes.

V is shortened by 4 bases, J by 0 bases, and the region joining them spans 16 bases. Via the germline V gene, CDR1 is ENHRY and CDR2 SYGVKD. The CDR3 sequence holds 17 residues, the cysteine and phenylalanine included. Here the CDR3 DNA is all that survives: 51 bases in frame from base 1. Every donor in the study was a healthy Caucasian. Three pairs of female monozygotic twins, all aged roughly 18 to 29 years, made up the twin cohort. RNA for TCR libraries was isolated from peripheral blood mononuclear cells. Library creation used 5' RACE. The sequencer was an Illumina HiSeq 2000. Template switching added a universal primer binding site, and the final cDNA carried a unique molecular identifier that allowed TCR cDNA molecules to be counted accurately. Specific primers in the conserved constant-segment region were used to synthesize first-strand cDNA for TCR alpha and beta chains. Each cDNA library was double barcoded, with a SMART-Mk sample barcode plus Illumina barcodes, to control for contamination. TruSeq adapter sequences and Illumina sample barcodes were added in two successive PCR steps. TCR alpha and beta cDNA libraries were sequenced on the Illumina HiSeq platform with custom primers. As for the authors' bioinformatics: Unique molecular identifiers were extracted from raw reads with MiGEC, and CDR3 positions were determined with MiXCR. Recombination models were inferred per individual with the repgenHMM and IGoR tools using an EM algorithm. The analysis of shared clonotypes was done with the tcR package in R, with sharing normalized by the product of cloneset sizes. Out-of-frame nonproductive sequences were analyzed to study raw recombination free of thymic and clonal selection effects. TCRdb reprocessing: public reads trimmed at Q25 with fastp, clones called with MiXCR, in-frame beta chains kept. Rows are unified per CDR3 protein, each entry keeping the most common DNA and genes. TCRdb's processing, not the authors', yielded these V and J calls. Present in this sample are about 890,000 distinct CDR3 sequences, over 9% of which were seen just once. About 1.5% of the sample is in the top ten clones.

On this clonotype: The antigen it binds to is not known. A much larger clone lies a single base off, so this may be a read error.

These same records also appear under a second study, on yellow fever vaccine responses in identical twins. Reported in the second study: The authors reported that the T cell response to vaccination in identical twins appeared partly convergent and partly personalized. In the study, vaccine-responding T cell clones were precisely tracked in identical twins.

This chain joins TRBV10-3 to TRBJ2-1; the D gene lacks a confident call. The source material was PBMCs. The clonotype comes from a woman aged 18-29 years in good health. The nucleotides are TGTGCCATCAGTGGGTCATTTGCGGCTAGCTCCTACAATGAGCAGTTCTTC. Its coded protein is CAISGSFAASSYNEQFF.